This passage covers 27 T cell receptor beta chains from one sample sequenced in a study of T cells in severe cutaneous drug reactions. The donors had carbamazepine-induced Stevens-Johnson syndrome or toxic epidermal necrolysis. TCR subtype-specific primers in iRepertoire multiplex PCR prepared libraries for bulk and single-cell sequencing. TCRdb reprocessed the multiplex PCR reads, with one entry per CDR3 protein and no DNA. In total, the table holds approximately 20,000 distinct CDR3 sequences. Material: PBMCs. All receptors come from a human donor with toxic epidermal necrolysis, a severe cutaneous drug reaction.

The CDR3 sequence: CASSLSRDNEQFF. This chain joins TRBV7-7 and TRBJ2-1. CDR1 SSHAT and CDR2 FNYEAQ come from the germline V gene (reference sequence). This CDR3 is 13 amino acids long.

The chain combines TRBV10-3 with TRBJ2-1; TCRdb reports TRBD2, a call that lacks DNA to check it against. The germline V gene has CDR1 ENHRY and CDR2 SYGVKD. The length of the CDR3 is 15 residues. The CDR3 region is CATLWLAGVFNVQFF.

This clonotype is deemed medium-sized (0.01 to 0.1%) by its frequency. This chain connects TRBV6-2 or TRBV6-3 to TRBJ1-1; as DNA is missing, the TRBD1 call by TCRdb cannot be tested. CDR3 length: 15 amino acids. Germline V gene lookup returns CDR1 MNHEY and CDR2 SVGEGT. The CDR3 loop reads CASTRGWTANTEAFF.

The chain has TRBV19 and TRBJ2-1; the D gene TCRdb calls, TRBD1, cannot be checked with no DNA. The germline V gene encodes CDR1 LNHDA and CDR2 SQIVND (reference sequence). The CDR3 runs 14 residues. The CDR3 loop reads CASSPGPIYNEQFF.

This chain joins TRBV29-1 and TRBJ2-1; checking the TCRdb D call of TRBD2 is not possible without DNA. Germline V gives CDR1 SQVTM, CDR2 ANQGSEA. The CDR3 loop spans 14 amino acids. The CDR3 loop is CSVGVQRNYNEQFF.

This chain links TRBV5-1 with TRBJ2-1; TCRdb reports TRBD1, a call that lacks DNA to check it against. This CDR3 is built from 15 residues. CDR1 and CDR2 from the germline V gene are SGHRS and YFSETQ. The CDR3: CASSLGGTQNNEQFF. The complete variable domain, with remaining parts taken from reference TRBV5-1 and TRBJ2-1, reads KAGVTQTPRYLIKTRGQQVTLSCSPISGHRSVSWYQQTPGQGLQFLFEYFSETQRNKGNFPGRFSGRQFSNSRSEMNVSTLELGDSALYLCASSLGGTQNNEQFFGPGTRLTVL.

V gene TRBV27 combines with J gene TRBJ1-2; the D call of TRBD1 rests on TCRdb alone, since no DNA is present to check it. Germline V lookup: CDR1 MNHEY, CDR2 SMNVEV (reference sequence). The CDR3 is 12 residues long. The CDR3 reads CASSAGGYGYTF.

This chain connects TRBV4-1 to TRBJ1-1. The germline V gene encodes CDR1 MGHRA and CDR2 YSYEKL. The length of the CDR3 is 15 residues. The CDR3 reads CASSQSPNTNTEAFF.

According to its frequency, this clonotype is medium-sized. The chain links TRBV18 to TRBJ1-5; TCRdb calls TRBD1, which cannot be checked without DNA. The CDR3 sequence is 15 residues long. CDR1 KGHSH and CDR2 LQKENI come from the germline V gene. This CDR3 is CASSPTGDGNQPQHF.

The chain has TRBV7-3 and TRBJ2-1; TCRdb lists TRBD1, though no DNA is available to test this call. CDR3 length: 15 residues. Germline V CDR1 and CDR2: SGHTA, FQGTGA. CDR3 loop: CASSLRQGRDNEQFF.

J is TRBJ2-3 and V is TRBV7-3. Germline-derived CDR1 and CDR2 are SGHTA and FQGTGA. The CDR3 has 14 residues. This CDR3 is CASSLTGPTDTQYF.

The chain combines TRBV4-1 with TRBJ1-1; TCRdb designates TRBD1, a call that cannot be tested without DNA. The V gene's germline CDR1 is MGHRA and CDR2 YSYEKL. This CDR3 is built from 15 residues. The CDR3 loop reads CASSYGQGAETEAFF.

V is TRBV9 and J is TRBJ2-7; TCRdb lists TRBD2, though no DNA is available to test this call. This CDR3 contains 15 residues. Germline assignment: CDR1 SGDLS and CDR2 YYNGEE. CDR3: CASSVALAAVYEQYF.

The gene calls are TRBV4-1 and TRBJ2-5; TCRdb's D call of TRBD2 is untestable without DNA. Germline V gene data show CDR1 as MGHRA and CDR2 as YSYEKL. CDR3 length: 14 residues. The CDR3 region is CASSQEEGFETQYF.

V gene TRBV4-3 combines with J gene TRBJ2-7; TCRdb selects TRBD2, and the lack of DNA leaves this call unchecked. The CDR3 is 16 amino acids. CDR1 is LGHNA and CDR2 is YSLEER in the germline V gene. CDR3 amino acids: CASSQEGLAGVYEQYF.

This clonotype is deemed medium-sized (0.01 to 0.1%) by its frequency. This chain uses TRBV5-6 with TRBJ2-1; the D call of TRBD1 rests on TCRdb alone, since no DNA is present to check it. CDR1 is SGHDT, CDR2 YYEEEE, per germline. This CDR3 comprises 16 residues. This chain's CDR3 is CASSFKGPGSYNEQFF.

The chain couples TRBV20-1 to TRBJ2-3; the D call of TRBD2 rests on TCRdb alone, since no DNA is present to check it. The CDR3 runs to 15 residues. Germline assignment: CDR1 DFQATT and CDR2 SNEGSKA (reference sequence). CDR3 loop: CSARNAGTSTDTQYF.

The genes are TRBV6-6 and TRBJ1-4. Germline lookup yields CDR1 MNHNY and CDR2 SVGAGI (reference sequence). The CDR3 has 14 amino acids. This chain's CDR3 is CASSYREIEEKLFF.

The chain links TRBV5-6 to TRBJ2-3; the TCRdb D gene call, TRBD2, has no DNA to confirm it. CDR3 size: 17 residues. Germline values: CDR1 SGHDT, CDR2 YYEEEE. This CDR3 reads CASSLFLAGDLPDTQYF.

CDR3: CASSPGGKSGNTIYF. The V gene is TRBV9, the J gene TRBJ1-3; absent DNA, TCRdb's TRBD1 call cannot be checked. This CDR3 is built from 15 residues. Germline CDR1 reads SGDLS; CDR2 reads YYNGEE.

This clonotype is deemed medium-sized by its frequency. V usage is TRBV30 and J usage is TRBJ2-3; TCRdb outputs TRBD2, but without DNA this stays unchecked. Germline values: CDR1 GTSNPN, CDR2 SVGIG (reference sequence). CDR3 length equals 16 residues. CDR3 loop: CAYSGTSGKYTDTQYF.

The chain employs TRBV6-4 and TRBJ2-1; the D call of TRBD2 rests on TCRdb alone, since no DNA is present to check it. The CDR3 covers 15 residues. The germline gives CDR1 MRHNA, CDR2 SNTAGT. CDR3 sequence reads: CASSAGTSGSNEQFF.

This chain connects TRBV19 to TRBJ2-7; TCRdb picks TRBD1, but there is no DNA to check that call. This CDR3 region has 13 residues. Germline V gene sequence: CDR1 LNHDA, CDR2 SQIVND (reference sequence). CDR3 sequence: CASSRDRGGEQYF. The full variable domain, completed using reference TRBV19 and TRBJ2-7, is DGGITQSPKYLFRKEGQNVTLSCEQNLNHDAMYWYRQDPGQGLRLIYYSQIVNDFQKGDIAEGYSVSREKKESFPLTVTSAQKNPTAFYLCASSRDRGGEQYFGPGTRLTVT.

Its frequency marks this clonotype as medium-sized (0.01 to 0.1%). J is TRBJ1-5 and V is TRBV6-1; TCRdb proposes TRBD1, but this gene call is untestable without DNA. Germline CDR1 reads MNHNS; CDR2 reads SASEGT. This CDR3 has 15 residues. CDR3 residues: CASTPTGDSNQPQHF.

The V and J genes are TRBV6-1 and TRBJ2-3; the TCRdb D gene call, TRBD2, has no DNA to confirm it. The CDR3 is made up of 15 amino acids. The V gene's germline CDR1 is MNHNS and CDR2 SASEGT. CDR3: CASSEVGPSTDTQYF.

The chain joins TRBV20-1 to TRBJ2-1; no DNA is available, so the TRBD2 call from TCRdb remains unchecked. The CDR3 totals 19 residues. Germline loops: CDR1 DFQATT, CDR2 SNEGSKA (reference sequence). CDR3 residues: CSARVFVLAGGFTYNEQFF.

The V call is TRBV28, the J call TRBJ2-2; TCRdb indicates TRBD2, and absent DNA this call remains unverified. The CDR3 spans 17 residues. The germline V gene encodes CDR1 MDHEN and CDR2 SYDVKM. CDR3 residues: CASSHQLGSADTGELFF. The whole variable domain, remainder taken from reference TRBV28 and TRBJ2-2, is DVKVTQSSRYLVKRTGEKVFLECVQDMDHENMFWYRQDPGLGLRLIYFSYDVKMKEKGDIPEGYSVSREKKERFSLILESASTNQTSMYLCASSHQLGSADTGELFFGEGSRLTVL.